This T cell receptor (beta chain) appears in the sequencing data of a study of T-cell reconstitution after alpha-beta-depleted transplantation in children. Unique molecular identifiers were built into the TCRbeta library. TCRdb itself ran the PCR reads through MiXCR, one entry per CDR3 protein. The sample consists of some 300,000 distinct CDR3 sequences, approximately 7.3% of them appearing once. Study outcomes and limitations: In patients about two months after transplant, alpha-beta T cells reportedly arose from several hundred expanded graft clones. It was surviving recipient T cells and thymic progenitors that gave some patients high TCRbeta diversity at day 60. T-cell counts and diversity at one year following transplant were attributed mainly to newly produced T cells.

About this clonotype: What it binds is not known.

With V trimmed by 0 bases and J by 4 bases, 14 bases remained unmatched. Germline CDR1 reads SGHDT; CDR2 reads YYEEEE. The CDR3 totals 18 residues. The chain recombines TRBV5-6 with TRBJ2-7; 9 bases are a match to TRBD2. The specimen comprised peripheral blood, sampled 360 days after TCRalphabeta/CD19-depleted stem cell transplant. The TCR sequence derives from a female patient aged 2-15 years who had a stem cell transplant for Fanconi anemia, so the T cells may come from the graft donor. CDR3 coding DNA: TGTGCCAGCAGCTTGGGTCCTGCATCGGGGACTAGCATTTACGAGCAGTACTTC. Residues: CASSLGPASGTSIYEQYF.